This TCR beta chain stems from a study of graft-versus-host responses after intestinal transplantation. Notes on the study in general: GvH clone levels peaked in circulation, and this peak was associated with early post-transplant HvG declines.

Assay used: immunoSEQ multiplex PCR; TCRdb lists only in-frame clones, some missing. The profile covers about 88,000 clones, with around 90% appearing a single time and around 0.11% taken by the ten largest. Points on this clone: Its antigen is still unknown.

This CDR3 has 15 amino acids. Germline lookup yields CDR1 SNHLY and CDR2 FYNNEI. Trimming took 3 bases from V and 3 from J; bases not matched to a gene: 5. The sequences come from unstimulated CD4+ T cells sorted from spleen or lymph node cells, collected before intestinal transplant. The sequence derives from a human donor who received an intestinal transplant. The chain joins TRBV2 to TRBJ1-5, with 7 bases matching TRBD1. The chain's CDR3 is CASSDQGQPNQPQHF. CDR3 nucleotides: TGTGCCAGCAGTGACCAGGGACAGCCCAATCAGCCCCAGCATTTT.